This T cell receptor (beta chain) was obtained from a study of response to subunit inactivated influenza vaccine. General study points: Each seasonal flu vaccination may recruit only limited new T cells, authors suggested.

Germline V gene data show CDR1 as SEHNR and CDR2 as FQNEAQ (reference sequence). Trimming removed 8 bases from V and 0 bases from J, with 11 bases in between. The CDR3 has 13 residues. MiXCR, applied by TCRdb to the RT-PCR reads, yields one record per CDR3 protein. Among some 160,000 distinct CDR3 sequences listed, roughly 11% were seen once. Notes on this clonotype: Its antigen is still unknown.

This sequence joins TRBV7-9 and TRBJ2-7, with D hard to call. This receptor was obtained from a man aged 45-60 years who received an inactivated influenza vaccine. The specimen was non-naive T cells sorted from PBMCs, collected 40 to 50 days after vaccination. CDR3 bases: TGTGCCAGCGGCCAAGGGAACTCCTACGAGCAGTACTTC. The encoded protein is CASGQGNSYEQYF.